The 5 T cell receptor beta chains below were found in one sample sequenced in a study of response to subunit inactivated influenza vaccine. TCRdb passed the RT-PCR reads through MiXCR, listing each CDR3 protein once. The data contain around 520,000 distinct CDR3 sequences, around 11% of them seen just once; the ten biggest clones take up 9.5% to 13%. The specimen comprised PBMCs from blood, sampled on the day of vaccination. All receptors derive from a man in his fifties who received an inactivated influenza vaccine.

There are many counts of this clonotype. CDR3 nucleotides: TGCGCCAGCAGCTTGGACCATTTCACAGATACGCAGTATTTT. Translated: CASSLDHFTDTQYF. The chain employs TRBV5-1 and TRBJ2-3, with D unclear. The CDR3 extends over 14 amino acids. V lost 0 bases and J 2 bases, leaving 7 bases between the germline ends. CDR1 is SGHRS, CDR2 YFSETQ, per germline.

This clonotype was recorded once. V is TRBV29-1 and J is TRBJ1-5; the D gene is possibly TRBD1 (5 bases). Germline CDR1 SQVTM, CDR2 ANQGSEA. Trimming left V 6 bases short and J 0 bases short, with 15 bases between. This CDR3 region has 15 residues. This chain's CDR3 is CSVASGYNSNQPQHF. CDR3 sequence (DNA): TGCAGCGTCGCCTCAGGGTACAATAGCAATCAGCCCCAGCATTTT.

This clonotype was seen only once. The rearrangement links TRBV20-1 to TRBJ2-3; TRBD2 matches at 10 bases. CDR3 length equals 17 residues. CDR1 is DFQATT and CDR2 is SNEGSKA in the germline V gene (reference sequence). Trimming at V came to 3 bases and at J to 1 base, leaving 10 bases not matched to a gene. In nucleotides, the CDR3 is TGCAGTGCTAGGTCCCTTAGCGGGAGGTCGGGCACAGATACGCAGTATTTT. It is translated as CSARSLSGRSGTDTQYF.

The V call is TRBV27, the J call TRBJ2-3; D gene ambiguous. V was cut by 8 bases and J by 2 bases, with 11 bases left in between. The CDR3 sequence is 13 residues long. From germline, CDR1 is MNHEY and CDR2 SMNVEV (reference sequence). CDR3 sequence (DNA): TGTGCCAGCTGGCATTTTGACACAGATACGCAGTATTTT. Its protein is CASWHFDTDTQYF.

The rearrangement uses TRBV7-3 and TRBJ1-1; no firm D call. The CDR3 is 16 residues long. CDR1 is SGHTA and CDR2 is FQGTGA in the germline V gene. The V and J ends lost 6 bases and 1 base respectively, with 18 bases between them. The CDR3 reads CASSLHARSSNTEAFF. CDR3 nucleotides: TGTGCCAGCAGTTTACATGCCCGATCGTCGAACACTGAAGCTTTCTTT.